The rows below give T cell receptor beta chains drawn from one sample of a study of TIL therapy for anti-PD-1-resistant metastatic lung cancer. Sequencing used immunoSEQ multiplex PCR; TCRdb keeps in-frame clones, though not all of them. The table lists 54,000 or so clones, 87% of them singletons. Sequences were derived from blood, sampled at baseline. Receptors were obtained from a person aged 25-80 years with non-small cell lung cancer. Each CDR3 is given with its conserved first and last residue. D genes are given only for firm matches. Not all rows give a size; the values are once, few, many and, for expanded clones, a class.

d_gene: TRBD1
abundance: once
len: 16
v_gene: TRBV5-6
j_gene: TRBJ2-2
CDR3nt: TGTGCCAGCAGCTTGCCAAACAGGGGGCCGAACGGGGAGCTGTTTTTT
CDR3aa: CASSLPNRGPNGELFF

d_gene: NA
abundance: NA
len: 16
v_gene: TRBV3-1/TRBV3-2
j_gene: TRBJ2-4
CDR3nt: TGTGCCAGCAGCCAAGCGGGTCACGTAGCCAAAAACATTCAGTACTTC
CDR3aa: CASSQAGHVAKNIQYF

d_gene: TRBD2
abundance: NA
len: 16
v_gene: TRBV4-1
j_gene: TRBJ2-5
CDR3nt: TGCGCCAGCAGCCAAGATGGGAGGGGCCTCGGGGAGACCCAGTACTTC
CDR3aa: CASSQDGRGLGETQYF

d_gene: NA
abundance: NA
len: 12
v_gene: TRBV18
j_gene: TRBJ1-6
CDR3nt: TGTGCCAGCTCTCCATCCAATTCACCCCTCCACTTT
CDR3aa: CASSPSNSPLHF

d_gene: NA
abundance: NA
len: 14
v_gene: TRBV28
j_gene: TRBJ1-1
CDR3nt: TGTGCCAGCAGTTTAGACCGGGAGAACACTGAAGCTTTCTTT
CDR3aa: CASSLDRENTEAFF

d_gene: NA
abundance: NA
len: 15
v_gene: TRBV7-8
j_gene: TRBJ1-5
CDR3nt: TGTGCCAGCAGCTTGGGGGTGGGAAGCAATCAGCCCCAGCATTTT
CDR3aa: CASSLGVGSNQPQHF

d_gene: NA
abundance: NA
len: 12
v_gene: TRBV10-3
j_gene: TRBJ2-7
CDR3nt: TGTGCCATCAGTCAACAGGGCGGCGAGCAGTACTTC
CDR3aa: CAISQQGGEQYF

d_gene: NA
abundance: NA
len: 16
v_gene: TRBV19
j_gene: TRBJ2-2
CDR3nt: TGTGCCAGTAGTATGCTCGGCGCAGGGGACACCGGGGAGCTGTTTTTT
CDR3aa: CASSMLGAGDTGELFF

d_gene: TRBD2
abundance: NA
len: 18
v_gene: TRBV10-3
j_gene: TRBJ2-1
CDR3nt: TGTGCCATCAGTCCGGGACTAGCGGGGGGGAGCGCCTACAATGAGCAGTTCTTC
CDR3aa: CAISPGLAGGSAYNEQFF

d_gene: TRBD1
abundance: NA
len: 15
v_gene: TRBV6-5
j_gene: TRBJ2-3
CDR3nt: TGTGCCAGCAGTACGGCAGGGGGCCGCGGAGATACGCAGTATTTT
CDR3aa: CASSTAGGRGDTQYF

d_gene: NA
abundance: NA
len: 13
v_gene: TRBV7-2
j_gene: TRBJ2-1
CDR3nt: TGTGCCAGCAGCTTAGGACGGTGGAATGAGCAGTTCTTC
CDR3aa: CASSLGRWNEQFF

d_gene: NA
abundance: few
len: 14
v_gene: TRBV2
j_gene: TRBJ2-1
CDR3nt: TGTGCCAGCAACTCGGACGCGGGCTACAATGAGCAGTTCTTC
CDR3aa: CASNSDAGYNEQFF

d_gene: NA
abundance: once
len: 20
v_gene: TRBV5-1
j_gene: TRBJ2-7
CDR3nt: TGCGCCAGCAGCTTAGTGTTGCCCCAAAGTATTTTGGACTCCCCCTACGAGCAGTACTTC
CDR3aa: CASSLVLPQSILDSPYEQYF

d_gene: NA
abundance: NA
len: 13
v_gene: TRBV5-8
j_gene: TRBJ2-7
CDR3nt: TGTGCCAGTGCCGGGGGAACCTCCTACGAGCAGTACTTC
CDR3aa: CASAGGTSYEQYF

d_gene: TRBD2
abundance: NA
len: 16
v_gene: TRBV4-1
j_gene: TRBJ2-1
CDR3nt: TGCGCCAGCAGCCATACGGGACTAGCGAGGGGCGATGAGCAGTTCTTC
CDR3aa: CASSHTGLARGDEQFF

d_gene: NA
abundance: NA
len: 14
v_gene: TRBV5-1
j_gene: TRBJ2-7
CDR3nt: TGCGCCAGCAGCTTTGGAGGAGCCGCCTACGAGCAGTACTTC
CDR3aa: CASSFGGAAYEQYF

d_gene: NA
abundance: NA
len: 13
v_gene: TRBV2
j_gene: TRBJ2-2
CDR3nt: TGTGCCAGCAGTGCACGGGGTCCCGGGGAGCTGTTTTTT
CDR3aa: CASSARGPGELFF

d_gene: NA
abundance: NA
len: 15
v_gene: TRBV2
j_gene: TRBJ2-1
CDR3nt: TGTGCCAGCAGTGAATCTAGCCGCGCCTACAATGAGCAGTTCTTC
CDR3aa: CASSESSRAYNEQFF

d_gene: NA
abundance: NA
len: 14
v_gene: TRBV27
j_gene: TRBJ2-5
CDR3nt: TGTGCCAGCAGTTCCTTACAGGGCCAAGAGACCCAGTACTTC
CDR3aa: CASSSLQGQETQYF

d_gene: NA
abundance: NA
len: 13
v_gene: TRBV18
j_gene: TRBJ2-5
CDR3nt: TGTGCCAGCTCACCCCAGGGCCGCGAGACCCAGTACTTC
CDR3aa: CASSPQGRETQYF

d_gene: NA
abundance: NA
len: 16
v_gene: TRBV5-1
j_gene: TRBJ2-1
CDR3nt: TGCGCCAGCAGCTTGGCCGGGGGTAGCTCCTACAATGAGCAGTTCTTC
CDR3aa: CASSLAGGSSYNEQFF

d_gene: NA
abundance: NA
len: 14
v_gene: TRBV18
j_gene: TRBJ1-6
CDR3nt: TGTGCCAGCTCACCACAGGCTTCGGATTCACCCCTCCACTTT
CDR3aa: CASSPQASDSPLHF

d_gene: NA
abundance: NA
len: 12
v_gene: TRBV23-1
j_gene: TRBJ2-7
CDR3nt: TGCGCCAGCAGTCAATCCGCAAGTAGGCAGTACTTC
CDR3aa: CASSQSASRQYF

d_gene: NA
abundance: few
len: 13
v_gene: TRBV30
j_gene: TRBJ1-1
CDR3nt: TGTGCCTGGAGACAAACTGAGAACACTGAAGCTTTCTTT
CDR3aa: CAWRQTENTEAFF

d_gene: NA
abundance: NA
len: 18
v_gene: TRBV5-1
j_gene: TRBJ2-4
CDR3nt: TGCGCCAGCAGCTTGGGTCTATCAGGGGGACTAGCCAAAAACATTCAGTACTTC
CDR3aa: CASSLGLSGGLAKNIQYF

d_gene: NA
abundance: once
len: 13
v_gene: TRBV12-3/TRBV12-4
j_gene: TRBJ1-5
CDR3nt: TGTGCCAGCAGTTTTATGGTCAATCAGCCCCAGCATTTT
CDR3aa: CASSFMVNQPQHF

d_gene: NA
abundance: few
len: 15
v_gene: TRBV2
j_gene: TRBJ1-5
CDR3nt: TGTGCCAGCAGCCTCCAGGAAGATAGCAATCAGCCCCAGCATTTT
CDR3aa: CASSLQEDSNQPQHF

d_gene: NA
abundance: NA
len: 14
v_gene: TRBV9
j_gene: TRBJ2-1
CDR3nt: TGTGCCAGCAGCGTAGACCCAAGGAGCAATGAGCAGTTCTTC
CDR3aa: CASSVDPRSNEQFF

d_gene: TRBD1
abundance: NA
len: 15
v_gene: TRBV19
j_gene: TRBJ2-3
CDR3nt: TGTGCCAGTAGTCTCTCACAGGGGGCTACAGATACGCAGTATTTT
CDR3aa: CASSLSQGATDTQYF

d_gene: NA
abundance: NA
len: 18
v_gene: TRBV2
j_gene: TRBJ1-2
CDR3nt: TGTGCCAGCAGTGAAGCGCTTCTTAGGGCAGGCAGCTACTATGGCTACACCTTC
CDR3aa: CASSEALLRAGSYYGYTF

d_gene: NA
abundance: NA
len: 13
v_gene: TRBV7-9
j_gene: TRBJ1-2
CDR3nt: TGTGCCAGCAGCTTAGCGGGGGCAGGGGGCTACACCTTC
CDR3aa: CASSLAGAGGYTF

d_gene: TRBD1
abundance: NA
len: 15
v_gene: TRBV27
j_gene: TRBJ1-2
CDR3nt: TGTGCCAGCAGTTTATCGGGACAGGGGGATTATGGCTACACCTTC
CDR3aa: CASSLSGQGDYGYTF

d_gene: NA
abundance: NA
len: 12
v_gene: TRBV5-1
j_gene: TRBJ2-1
CDR3nt: TGCGCCAGCAGCTTCTACTACAATGAGCAGTTCTTC
CDR3aa: CASSFYYNEQFF

d_gene: NA
abundance: NA
len: 17
v_gene: TRBV2
j_gene: TRBJ2-2
CDR3nt: TGTGCCAGCAGTGAAAGAAGGGGAAGTCCGATCACCGGGGAGCTGTTTTTT
CDR3aa: CASSERRGSPITGELFF

d_gene: NA
abundance: NA
len: 11
v_gene: TRBV20-1
j_gene: TRBJ2-3
CDR3nt: TGCAGTGCTATTTTAATGGATACGCAGTATTTT
CDR3aa: CSAILMDTQYF

d_gene: TRBD1
abundance: NA
len: 14
v_gene: TRBV5-5
j_gene: TRBJ1-1
CDR3nt: TGTGCCAGCAGCTGGGGACAGGGTAACACTGAAGCTTTCTTT
CDR3aa: CASSWGQGNTEAFF

d_gene: TRBD1
abundance: NA
len: 15
v_gene: TRBV27
j_gene: TRBJ1-2
CDR3nt: TGTGCCAGCAGTTTTGACAGGGGAGTTAACTATGGCTACACCTTC
CDR3aa: CASSFDRGVNYGYTF

d_gene: NA
abundance: NA
len: 14
v_gene: TRBV15
j_gene: TRBJ1-2
CDR3nt: TGTGCCACCAGCAGGCGGGGGGTTGGCTATGGCTACACCTTC
CDR3aa: CATSRRGVGYGYTF

d_gene: NA
abundance: NA
len: 14
v_gene: TRBV5-5
j_gene: TRBJ2-7
CDR3nt: TGTGCCAGCAGCTTAGGCCAGGCCTCCTACGAGCAGTACTTC
CDR3aa: CASSLGQASYEQYF

d_gene: TRBD2
abundance: NA
len: 16
v_gene: TRBV5-1
j_gene: TRBJ2-2
CDR3nt: TGCGCCAGCAGCCAGCGGACTAGCGGGAGAACCGGGGAGCTGTTTTTT
CDR3aa: CASSQRTSGRTGELFF

d_gene: NA
abundance: NA
len: 13
v_gene: TRBV7-2
j_gene: TRBJ1-2
CDR3nt: TGTGCCAGCAGTCGGGGCACAGATGTTGGCTACACCTTC
CDR3aa: CASSRGTDVGYTF

d_gene: NA
abundance: once
len: 15
v_gene: TRBV6-5
j_gene: TRBJ2-2
CDR3nt: TGTGCCAGCAGTTACTCGTCAGGGTCAACCGGGGAGCTGTTTTTT
CDR3aa: CASSYSSGSTGELFF

d_gene: NA
abundance: NA
len: 15
v_gene: TRBV30
j_gene: TRBJ2-7
CDR3nt: TGTGCCTGGAGAGTCGGTGACGCGAGCTCCTACGAGCAGTACTTC
CDR3aa: CAWRVGDASSYEQYF

d_gene: NA
abundance: NA
len: 14
v_gene: TRBV6-5
j_gene: TRBJ1-1
CDR3nt: TGTGCCAGCAGTTACTCCGCGTTGAACACTGAAGCTTTCTTT
CDR3aa: CASSYSALNTEAFF

d_gene: NA
abundance: few
len: 15
v_gene: TRBV28
j_gene: TRBJ1-2
CDR3nt: TGTGCCAGCAGTTTAGGGTGGCAGACTAACTATGGCTACACCTTC
CDR3aa: CASSLGWQTNYGYTF

d_gene: NA
abundance: NA
len: 15
v_gene: TRBV19
j_gene: TRBJ1-4
CDR3nt: TGTGCCAGTAGTGCCCCAGAGGGGGGCAATGAAAAACTGTTTTTT
CDR3aa: CASSAPEGGNEKLFF

d_gene: NA
abundance: NA
len: 16
v_gene: TRBV5-1
j_gene: TRBJ2-3
CDR3nt: TGCGCCAGCAGCTTGGAGTCAGGAGCCAGCACAGATACGCAGTATTTT
CDR3aa: CASSLESGASTDTQYF

d_gene: NA
abundance: NA
len: 16
v_gene: TRBV5-1
j_gene: TRBJ2-7
CDR3nt: TGCGCCAGCAGCTTGGGTGTTCCGATATACTCCTACGAGCAGTACTTC
CDR3aa: CASSLGVPIYSYEQYF